This T cell receptor (beta chain) was sequenced for a study of blood T cell repertoires in COVID-19. The CDR3 has 15 residues. CDR1 is SGHDN and CDR2 is FVKESK in the germline V gene. The V and J ends lost 2 bases and 2 bases, in that order; junction bases with no gene match: 1. Clones were read by immunoSEQ multiplex PCR, and TCRdb kept only the in-frame ones, dropping some. The repertoire consists of about 350,000 clones, with more than 75% occurring once and the leading ten covering less than 3.5%. The TCR sequence derives from a woman younger than 35 who had recovered from COVID-19. J is TRBJ1-4 and V is TRBV14, with 8 nucleotides matching TRBD1. The sample was peripheral blood. The CDR3 here is CASSQRTGTNEKLFF. CDR3 bases: TGTGCCAGCAGCCAAAGGACAGGGACTAATGAAAAACTGTTTTTT.